This TCR beta chain was recorded in a study of shared clonotypes between healthy human individuals (dated by TCRdb to 2020 to 2022). Background on the whole study: Two women and three men aged 18 to 49 years were included in the cohort. For each donor, three plates each were used for CD4 naive and CD4 memory, two plates were used for CD8 naive, and one plate was used for CD8 memory. Per donor, leukapheresis produced somewhere between about 0.85 and 9.5 billion PBMCs. To increase sequencing depth and limit assay-specific biases, TCR repertoire library preparation and sequencing were carried out by different laboratories using diverse techniques. To estimate repertoire size and how much clonotypes are shared between individuals, the study performed deep sequencing of blood TCR repertoires from a few healthy adults. Study-wide findings and limitations: Only blood was sampled, and tissue TCR repertoires likely differ from those in blood. About 5% of naive CD4, 3% to 3.5% of naive CD8, 2% to 2.5% of memory CD4, and about 0.4% of memory CD8 clonotypes were shared across several donors. The small number of donors limited the genetic and exposure-history diversity represented. Naive subsets generally had larger estimated clonotype richness than memory subsets. Even with the large sequencing depth, rarefaction of the sorted-subset datasets indicated that sequencing was incomplete. Pairwise subsampling indicated that sequencing depth was expected to affect the degree of clonotype sharing among donors. Compared with non-shared clonotypes, clonotypes shared by all four sorted-subset donors had higher generation probabilities.

The donors were healthy, HIV-negative adults who had no recently reported acute infections or vaccinations. Every donor was a Caucasian adult residing in Nashville, Tennessee, USA. CD4+ T cells were enriched by magnetic negative selection; naive cells were then positively selected on CD45RA, and the negative fraction formed the memory subset. After blood collection by leukapheresis, PBMCs were isolated using Ficoll-Histopaque density gradient centrifugation and then cryopreserved in the vapor phase of liquid nitrogen. Purity and quantity of every magnetically sorted T cell population were checked by analytical flow cytometry. From each sorted fraction, genomic DNA was isolated and quantified by UV absorbance on a Nanodrop 2000c. Using the deep immunoSEQ assay, TCR CDR3 regions were amplified from genomic DNA by multiplex PCR. Extracted genomic DNA from each cell subset was spread evenly across all wells of several immunoSEQ 96-well plates, with each plate serving as a replicate. For sorted subsets, each replicate PCR was loaded with approximately 200 ng genomic DNA, equivalent to 32,000 or so T cell genomes. Purified libraries were measured with a Qubit 3.0 fluorometer, size-checked on a Bioanalyzer 2100, and measured again with the KAPA Library Quantification kit. A separate single-read 150-cycle Illumina NextSeq 550 flow cell was used to sequence each immunoSEQ 96-well plate. Per the source publication's procedure: The immunoSEQ output contained only junctional sequences without quality scores, so filtering could not match that applied to full-length reads. Sequences were annotated with PyIR, a Python wrapper for IgBLAST v1.9, and V/J genes and CDR3 were assigned using IMGT germline references. Any read was removed if the V/J assignment was weak (E-value above 1e-6), the CDR3 was missing, or the read contained stop codons, out-of-frame junctions, or ambiguous translated residues. V3J clonotypes were defined as sequences sharing an identical inferred V gene, J gene, and CDR3 amino acid sequence. Percentage overlap between repertoires was calculated by dividing the number of shared unique clonotypes by the size of the smaller repertoire. Repertoire richness was assessed with RTK rarefaction, the Chao1 estimator, and Recon v2.1 estimates of unobserved clonotypes. OLGA was used to compute generation probabilities for all TCRbeta clonotypes that the gDNA method yielded from several donors. The table was pulled from immuneACCESS by TCRdb, which kept in-frame rearrangements only. Such tables lose some clones; where checked, under half of the loss comes from unresolved V genes, and the rest has no known cause. V and J calls and clone size are as listed in that table; D and trimming were resolved from the DNA. The sample table shows 500,000 to 550,000 clones, and approximately 94% are seen once. The ten largest make up approximately 0.067% of the sample.

Remarks on this clone: This clone's antigen is unknown. Base-call qualities are not available, and no considerably larger clone is one nucleotide away.

Sequenced: naive CD4+ T cells sorted from blood. Per the publication, the cell subset or site label means: CD45RA+ positively selected. This TCR derives from a woman in her twenties or thirties in good health.

This receptor has the CDR3 CASSREGGQPQHF. The nucleotide sequence is TGTGCCAGCAGCCGAGAGGGGGGTCAGCCCCAGCATTTT. The chain employs TRBV11-2 and TRBJ1-5; 6 matching bases give a weak D call of TRBD1. At the junction V is shortened by 5 bases and J by 6 bases, with 11 bases in between. CDR1 and CDR2 are read off the germline V gene as SGHAT and FQNNGV. The CDR3 goes from the cysteine to the phenylalanine over 13 residues. Only CDR3 DNA is held: 39 bases, read in frame from base 1. Where the CDR3 stops, the reference TRBV11-2 and TRBJ1-5 genes take over; the full variable domain is EAGVAQSPRYKIIEKRQSVAFWCNPISGHATLYWYQQILGQGPKLLIQFQNNGVVDDSQLPKDRFSAERLKGVDSTLKIQPAKLEDSAVYLCASSREGGQPQHFGDGTRLSIL.